A selection of T cell receptor beta chains follows, all from one sample in a study of control samples from healthy donors and cancer patients. Measured with immunoSEQ multiplex PCR; TCRdb has only the in-frame clones, and not every one. The sample shows roughly 170,000 clones, 91% of them seen only once. Sequencing input: blood. The receptors come from a woman aged 40 to 50 in good health. Each CDR3 is given with its conserved first and last residue. A D gene is named only where the DNA matches it firmly. Expanded clones are given a class, and other clones once, few, many or no size at all.

size: .; D: .; V: TRBV19; J: TRBJ2-5; CDR3: CASSIPRTGHQETQYF; DNA: TGTGCCAGTAGTATACCCCGAACCGGACACCAAGAGACCCAGTACTTC
size: .; D: .; V: TRBV7-9; J: TRBJ1-1; CDR3: CASSAGHLNTEAFF; DNA: TGTGCCAGCAGCGCGGGACACCTGAACACTGAAGCTTTCTTT
size: .; D: .; V: TRBV9; J: TRBJ1-2; CDR3: CASSDATGTRYGYTF; DNA: TGTGCCAGCAGCGACGCAACAGGGACCCGCTATGGCTACACCTTC
size: .; D: .; V: TRBV11-2; J: TRBJ1-6; CDR3: CASSGLTGTGSPLHF; DNA: TGTGCCAGCAGCGGTTTAACAGGGACGGGTTCACCCCTCCACTTT
size: .; D: TRBD1; V: TRBV19; J: TRBJ2-7; CDR3: CASSTGTASEQYF; DNA: TGTGCCAGTAGTACCGGGACAGCGAGCGAGCAGTACTTC
size: few; D: .; V: TRBV12-3/TRBV12-4; J: TRBJ1-1; CDR3: CASSQNTEAFF; DNA: TGTGCCAGCAGCCAGAACACTGAAGCTTTCTTT
size: .; D: .; V: TRBV4-2; J: TRBJ1-3; CDR3: CASSQEGEGYGNTIYF; DNA: TGTGCCAGCAGCCAAGAGGGGGAGGGGTACGGAAACACCATATATTTT
size: .; D: TRBD2; V: TRBV15; J: TRBJ2-1; CDR3: CATSALAGENNEQFF; DNA: TGTGCCACCAGCGCCCTAGCGGGGGAAAACAATGAGCAGTTCTTC
size: .; D: .; V: TRBV5-4; J: TRBJ2-5; CDR3: CASSFRGETQYF; DNA: TGTGCCAGCAGCTTCAGAGGAGAGACCCAGTACTTC
size: .; D: .; V: TRBV6-5; J: TRBJ2-7; CDR3: CASSYSRETYEQYF; DNA: TGTGCCAGCAGTTACTCCAGGGAGACCTACGAGCAGTACTTC
size: .; D: TRBD2; V: TRBV18; J: TRBJ2-1; CDR3: CASSLAGGIYNEQFF; DNA: TGTGCCAGCTCTCTAGCGGGGGGTATCTACAATGAGCAGTTCTTC
size: .; D: TRBD1; V: TRBV29-1; J: TRBJ1-2; CDR3: CSGGQDYGYTF; DNA: TGCAGCGGAGGACAGGACTATGGCTACACCTTC
size: .; D: .; V: TRBV11-2; J: TRBJ1-5; CDR3: CASSLGAREAQPQHF; DNA: TGTGCCAGCAGCTTAGGGGCCAGGGAGGCTCAGCCCCAGCATTTT
size: .; D: .; V: TRBV28; J: TRBJ1-6; CDR3: CASSRPSQGSYNSPLHF; DNA: TGTGCCAGCAGTCGCCCATCCCAGGGCTCCTATAATTCACCCCTCCACTTT
size: .; D: TRBD2; V: TRBV10-3; J: TRBJ2-7; CDR3: CAISERLAGDEQYF; DNA: TGTGCCATCAGTGAAAGACTAGCGGGGGACGAGCAGTACTTC
size: .; D: TRBD2; V: TRBV2; J: TRBJ2-3; CDR3: CASRKTSGGNTQYF; DNA: TGTGCCAGCAGGAAGACTAGCGGGGGTAATACGCAGTATTTT
size: .; D: TRBD2; V: TRBV10-3; J: TRBJ2-3; CDR3: CAIGGGSADTQYF; DNA: TGTGCCATCGGCGGGGGGAGCGCAGATACGCAGTATTTT
size: .; D: TRBD1; V: TRBV5-8; J: TRBJ2-1; CDR3: CASSKGQSEQFF; DNA: TGTGCCAGCAGCAAGGGACAGTCTGAGCAGTTCTTC
size: .; D: .; V: TRBV19; J: TRBJ1-1; CDR3: CASTYGVGASTEAFF; DNA: TGTGCCAGTACTTACGGTGTGGGGGCGAGCACTGAAGCTTTCTTT
size: .; D: .; V: TRBV2; J: TRBJ1-1; CDR3: CASSEDRPTMNTEAFF; DNA: TGTGCCAGCAGCGAGGACAGACCTACTATGAACACTGAAGCTTTCTTT
size: few; D: .; V: TRBV19; J: TRBJ2-7; CDR3: CASSIVGSSYEQYF; DNA: TGTGCCAGTAGTATAGTAGGGTCCTCCTACGAGCAGTACTTC
size: .; D: .; V: TRBV2; J: TRBJ1-2; CDR3: CASSGQPSYGYTF; DNA: TGTGCCAGCAGTGGACAGCCTTCCTATGGCTACACCTTC
size: .; D: .; V: TRBV14; J: TRBJ1-6; CDR3: CASSQMTADNSPLHF; DNA: TGTGCCAGCAGCCAGATGACAGCTGATAATTCACCCCTCCACTTT
size: .; D: .; V: TRBV15; J: TRBJ2-7; CDR3: CATSRGAASSYEQYF; DNA: TGTGCCACCAGCAGAGGTGCAGCAAGTTCCTACGAGCAGTACTTC
size: .; D: .; V: TRBV15; J: TRBJ2-1; CDR3: CATSGVGTLSYNEQFF; DNA: TGTGCCACCAGCGGGGTCGGGACCCTTTCCTACAATGAGCAGTTCTTC
size: once; D: TRBD1; V: TRBV4-1; J: TRBJ1-6; CDR3: CASSQLATGPNSPLHF; DNA: TGCGCCAGCAGCCAACTCGCGACAGGGCCGAATTCACCCCTCCACTTT
size: .; D: .; V: TRBV15; J: TRBJ2-1; CDR3: CATSRVGMAGERFF; DNA: TGTGCCACCAGCAGAGTAGGCATGGCAGGGGAGAGGTTCTTC
size: .; D: TRBD1; V: TRBV10-3; J: TRBJ2-7; CDR3: CAISEPQGASYEQYF; DNA: TGTGCCATCAGTGAGCCCCAGGGGGCGTCCTACGAGCAGTACTTC
size: .; D: .; V: TRBV24-1; J: TRBJ2-1; CDR3: CATSVSGFEQFF; DNA: TGTGCCACCAGTGTATCGGGTTTCGAGCAGTTCTTC
size: .; D: TRBD2; V: TRBV9; J: TRBJ2-5; CDR3: CASSVGLAGPKETQYF; DNA: TGTGCCAGCAGCGTAGGACTAGCGGGGCCCAAAGAGACCCAGTACTTC
size: .; D: .; V: TRBV24-1; J: TRBJ1-1; CDR3: CATSDHDPKWDILETFF; DNA: TGTGCCACCAGTGATCACGATCCTAAATGGGACATATTGGAAACTTTCTTT
size: .; D: TRBD2; V: TRBV2; J: TRBJ2-1; CDR3: CASSEALLAGESSYNEQFF; DNA: TGTGCCAGCAGTGAAGCGCTACTAGCGGGGGAAAGCTCCTACAATGAGCAGTTCTTC
size: .; D: .; V: TRBV6-5; J: TRBJ1-3; CDR3: CASSYSSSGAGNTIYF; DNA: TGTGCCAGCAGTTACTCGAGTTCGGGAGCTGGAAACACCATATATTTT
size: .; D: .; V: TRBV6-5; J: TRBJ1-2; CDR3: CASSYRELPKNYGYTF; DNA: TGTGCCAGCAGTTACAGGGAACTCCCGAAGAACTATGGCTACACCTTC
size: .; D: TRBD2; V: TRBV6-4; J: TRBJ2-4; CDR3: CASSPGLEALAKNIQYF; DNA: TGTGCCAGCAGCCCGGGACTAGAGGCACTAGCCAAAAACATTCAGTACTTC
size: few; D: TRBD1; V: TRBV5-4; J: TRBJ2-1; CDR3: CASSLAGTAYNEQFF; DNA: TGTGCCAGCAGCTTGGCCGGGACAGCCTACAATGAGCAGTTCTTC
size: .; D: .; V: TRBV2; J: TRBJ1-4; CDR3: CASSDMQPNEKLFF; DNA: TGTGCCAGCAGTGATATGCAGCCCAATGAAAAACTGTTTTTT
size: .; D: .; V: TRBV5-4; J: TRBJ2-1; CDR3: CASSLSAYEQFF; DNA: TGTGCCAGCAGCCTAAGCGCGTATGAGCAGTTCTTC
size: .; D: .; V: TRBV19; J: TRBJ2-5; CDR3: CASRQQETQYF; DNA: TGTGCCAGTAGGCAGCAAGAGACCCAGTACTTC
size: .; D: TRBD2; V: TRBV7-9; J: TRBJ2-5; CDR3: CASSSGLAGGLSQETQYF; DNA: TGTGCCAGCAGCTCCGGACTAGCGGGGGGCCTTAGCCAAGAGACCCAGTACTTC
size: once; D: TRBD2; V: TRBV2; J: TRBJ2-3; CDR3: CASSGLAGGITDTQYF; DNA: TGTGCCAGCAGCGGACTAGCGGGGGGGATCACAGATACGCAGTATTTT
size: .; D: .; V: TRBV15; J: TRBJ2-6; CDR3: CATSRDRGAGANVLTF; DNA: TGTGCCACCAGCAGAGATCGCGGGGCCGGGGCCAACGTCCTGACTTTC
size: once; D: .; V: TRBV5-4; J: TRBJ1-6; CDR3: CASSLELGRSPLHF; DNA: TGTGCCAGCAGCTTAGAATTAGGACGTTCACCCCTCCACTTT
size: .; D: TRBD1; V: TRBV19; J: TRBJ1-1; CDR3: CASKDRQEAFF; DNA: TGTGCCAGTAAGGACAGGCAAGAAGCTTTCTTT
size: .; D: .; V: TRBV18; J: TRBJ2-5; CDR3: CASSPPQRAGTQYF; DNA: TGTGCCAGCTCACCACCCCAACGGGCCGGGACCCAGTACTTC
size: .; D: TRBD1; V: TRBV2; J: TRBJ1-6; CDR3: CASSGGTGDSPLHF; DNA: TGTGCCAGCAGTGGTGGGACAGGGGATTCACCCCTCCACTTT
size: .; D: .; V: TRBV12-2; J: TRBJ1-5; CDR3: CASRSWAAQGSNQPQHF; DNA: TGTGCAAGTCGCTCCTGGGCCGCGCAGGGTAGCAATCAGCCCCAGCATTTT
size: .; D: .; V: TRBV7-3; J: TRBJ1-1; CDR3: CASSPGTGEAFF; DNA: TGTGCCAGCAGCCCCGGTACGGGGGAAGCTTTCTTT